Listed below are T cell receptor beta chains from one sample, sequenced in a study of shared clonotypes between healthy human individuals. Some clones are missing from TCRdb's copy, which holds only in-frame ones; the method was immunoSEQ multiplex PCR. The table lists 2.5 million or so clones, more than 90% of them singletons. The specimen was naive CD4+ T cells sorted from blood. The receptors were gathered from a man aged 18 to 29 in good health. The CDR3 runs from the conserved cysteine through the conserved F or W. A D gene is named only where the DNA matches it firmly. Clone size is shown for a subset of rows, as once, few, many or a class of expanded clone.

NA	TRBV6-4	TRBJ1-6	NA	TGTGCCAGCAGTGACCCGACGTACGGAAGCAGTTCACCCCTCCACTTT	CASSDPTYGSSSPLHF
few	TRBV6-5	TRBJ2-5	NA	TGTGCCAGCAGCGCCGGGGGCGTTCCAACAACCCAGTACTTC	CASSAGGVPTTQYF
NA	TRBV30	TRBJ2-7	NA	TGTGCCTGGAGTGTAGTAAGCTTACAGCAGTACTTC	CAWSVVSLQQYF
NA	TRBV19	TRBJ2-3	TRBD1	TGTGCCAGTAGCCCGGACAGGATGTTAACAGATACGCAGTATTTT	CASSPDRMLTDTQYF
NA	TRBV10-3	TRBJ2-5	TRBD2	TGTGCCATCAGTGGAGGGACTAGCGGGGAAATAGAGACCCAGTACTTC	CAISGGTSGEIETQYF
NA	TRBV2	TRBJ2-7	NA	TGTGCCAGCAGTGACGGTCCCACGCAGTACTTC	CASSDGPTQYF
NA	TRBV9	TRBJ1-1	NA	TGTGCCAGCAGCGAGAGGACAGCGAACACTGAAGCTTTCTTT	CASSERTANTEAFF
once	TRBV10-2	TRBJ2-7	TRBD2	TGCGCCAGCCGCAATTTAGCGGGAGACTCCTACGAGCAGTACTTC	CASRNLAGDSYEQYF
once	TRBV18	TRBJ1-6	NA	TGTGCCAGCTCACTCCCAGGGTATAATTCACCCCTCCACTTT	CASSLPGYNSPLHF
NA	TRBV6-5	TRBJ2-3	TRBD2	TGTGCCAGCAGAGAACTAGCGGGAGTAGGATATACGCAGTATTTT	CASRELAGVGYTQYF
NA	TRBV27	TRBJ2-5	TRBD2	TGTGCCAGCAGATACACTAGCGGGGGGGCCATCATAGAGACCCAGTACTTC	CASRYTSGGAIIETQYF
NA	TRBV11-1	TRBJ1-3	TRBD1	TGTGCCAGCAGCCGTGACAGGGACCTCTCTGGAAACACCATATATTTT	CASSRDRDLSGNTIYF
NA	TRBV5-4	TRBJ2-7	TRBD2	TGTGCCAGCAGCTTGGCGGGACTATTCCACGAGCAGTACTTC	CASSLAGLFHEQYF
NA	TRBV4-1	TRBJ1-1	NA	TGCGCCAGCAGTCCCGCCGGGGACCCCCGCACTGAAGCTTTCTTT	CASSPAGDPRTEAFF
NA	TRBV23-1	TRBJ2-2	NA	TGCGCCAGGATCCGAGTCGGGGGACAGACGAACACCGGGGAGCTGTTTTTT	CARIRVGGQTNTGELFF
NA	TRBV6-5	TRBJ2-6	NA	TGTGCCAGCAGGGGGCTGGCCTCTGGGGCCAACGTCCTGACTTTC	CASRGLASGANVLTF
NA	TRBV5-1	TRBJ2-5	NA	TGCGCCAGCAGCTTGATAGGGGGTGGGAAAGAGACCCAGTACTTC	CASSLIGGGKETQYF
NA	TRBV5-1	TRBJ1-2	TRBD1	TGCGCCAGCAGCTCACAGGGGGCCTATGGCTACACCTTC	CASSSQGAYGYTF
NA	TRBV2	TRBJ2-7	TRBD2	TGTGCCAGCAGTGGGACTAGCGGGAGGGCCGAGCAGTACTTC	CASSGTSGRAEQYF
NA	TRBV4-3	TRBJ1-4	TRBD1	TGCGCCAGCAGCCGTTGGACAGGGAGGGAAAAACTGTTTTTT	CASSRWTGREKLFF
NA	TRBV5-1	TRBJ2-4	NA	TGCGCCAGCAGCTTTGACTCAGGGGCAGGATACATTCAGTACTTC	CASSFDSGAGYIQYF
NA	TRBV9	TRBJ2-3	NA	TGTGCCAGCAGCGCCTCCGCATTCCCGGAGACAGATACGCAGTATTTT	CASSASAFPETDTQYF
NA	TRBV30	TRBJ2-1	TRBD2	TGTGCCTGGAGTGCCCGGGGGGGGCTGAACAATGAGCAGTTCTTC	CAWSARGGLNNEQFF
NA	TRBV25-1	TRBJ1-1	TRBD1	TGTGCCAGCAGTGCCCCGTGGGGACAGGGACACACTGAAGCTTTCTTT	CASSAPWGQGHTEAFF
NA	TRBV6-1	TRBJ2-4	TRBD2	TGTGCCAGCAGTGAAGCCTCCGGGACTAGCGGGAAGGTAGCCAAAAACATTCAGTACTTC	CASSEASGTSGKVAKNIQYF
NA	TRBV6-1	TRBJ2-7	TRBD2	TGTGCCAGCAGCCTAGCGGGAGTGGGATTCTACGAGCAGTACTTC	CASSLAGVGFYEQYF
NA	TRBV5-1	TRBJ2-7	NA	TGCGCCAGCAGCTTGGAGGCGGTCTCCTACGAGCAGTACTTC	CASSLEAVSYEQYF
NA	TRBV7-9	TRBJ1-3	NA	TGTGCCAGCAGCCCCGACATGGCCTCTGGAAACACCATATATTTT	CASSPDMASGNTIYF
NA	TRBV6-6	TRBJ1-5	NA	TGTGCCAGCAGTTACTCGTGGGGGGAGGGCAATCAGCCCCAGCATTTT	CASSYSWGEGNQPQHF
NA	TRBV7-6	TRBJ1-1	TRBD1	TGTGCCAGCAGCTTAACAGGGGAGAACACTGAAGCTTTCTTT	CASSLTGENTEAFF
NA	TRBV25-1	TRBJ1-2	TRBD1	TGTGCCAGCAGTCCCCGGGACAGGGAGTACTATGGCTACACCTTC	CASSPRDREYYGYTF
NA	TRBV6-5	TRBJ2-2	TRBD2	TGTGCCAGCAGTTCCGGGACTAGCGGTTTCACCGGGGAGCTGTTTTTT	CASSSGTSGFTGELFF
NA	TRBV6-1	TRBJ2-2	NA	TGTGCCAGCGCCCCCGGGACGGTAAACACCGGGGAGCTGTTTTTT	CASAPGTVNTGELFF
NA	TRBV5-4	TRBJ1-1	NA	TGTGCCAGCAGCTTGGGTCCTCAGAACACTGAAGCTTTCTTT	CASSLGPQNTEAFF
NA	TRBV9	TRBJ2-1	TRBD2	TGTGCCAGCAGCCCCCGGGGGGGGGCTCCGGAAGAGCAGTTCTTC	CASSPRGGAPEEQFF
NA	TRBV5-4	TRBJ2-5	TRBD2	TGTGCCAGCAGCTTGGGGGCGGGAGAGATGGGGACCCAGTACTTC	CASSLGAGEMGTQYF
few	TRBV30	TRBJ1-5	TRBD1	TGTGCATACAGCGGTGGGACAGGACCTTATCAGCCCCAGCATTTT	CAYSGGTGPYQPQHF
NA	TRBV10-3	TRBJ2-3	TRBD2	TGTGCCATCAGTGGCCTAGCGGGGGGTAAAAGCACAGATACGCAGTATTTT	CAISGLAGGKSTDTQYF
once	TRBV11-3	TRBJ2-5	NA	TGTGCCAGCAGCTTAAGGGGGGGGACCCAGTACTTC	CASSLRGGTQYF
NA	TRBV6-6	TRBJ2-2	NA	TGTGCCAGCGACGGACTTACGTCCGGGGAGCTGTTTTTT	CASDGLTSGELFF
NA	TRBV7-2	TRBJ2-2	NA	TGTGCCAGCAGCTACTTGGGACCCTCCACCGGGGAGCTGTTTTTT	CASSYLGPSTGELFF